These 28 T cell receptor beta chains originate from one sample sequenced in a study of blood T cell repertoires in COVID-19 (dated by TCRdb to 2018 to 2020). The library was made by the immunoSEQ multiplex PCR assay. TCRdb stores this immuneACCESS table with in-frame sequences only. Part of the clones is absent; in the studies checked, under half of the shortfall reflects unresolved V genes, and no reason is known for the rest. The sample table contains about 220,000 clones; only one count was recorded for roughly 84% of them. The leading ten clones occupy 20% of the sample. The sequencing sample was made of peripheral blood. These receptors were obtained from a man aged 25 to 40 with active or convalescent COVID-19.

Notes on this clone: The sample carries other DNA sequences with the same CDR3. The chain is built from TRBV6-2 or TRBV6-3 and TRBJ2-5; D gene uncertain. The CDR3 runs to 11 residues. Germline loops: CDR1 MNHEY, CDR2 SVGEGT. With 4 bases removed from V and 4 bases from J, the gap between germline ends came to 4 bases. This CDR3 is CASSLRETQYF. The CDR3 coding sequence is TGTGCCAGCAGTTTGAGAGAGACCCAGTACTTC.

For the CDR3, the DNA is TGTGCCAGCAGCCCGGCACAGGGGTTGGCCGTTCATAGGGGCTACACCTTC. This gives the protein CASSPAQGLAVHRGYTF. The rearrangement uses TRBV5-6 and TRBJ1-2; 7 bases agree with TRBD1. Trimming took 4 bases from V and 8 from J; bases not matched to a gene: 20. Germline CDR1 is SGHDT and CDR2 is YYEEEE. CDR3 length: 17 residues. The full variable domain, with the rest looked up from reference TRBV5-6 and TRBJ1-2, is DAGVTQSPTHLIKTRGQQVTLRCSPKSGHDTVSWYQQALGQGPQFIFQYYEEEERQRGNFPDRFSGHQFPNYSSELNVNALLLGDSALYLCASSPAQGLAVHRGYTFGSGTRLTVV.

For the CDR3, the DNA is TGTGCCAGCAGCTCTACGGGATCCGAGCAGTACTTC. Amino acids: CASSSTGSEQYF. The chain links TRBV12-3 or TRBV12-4 to TRBJ2-7; possibly TRBD2 for D (5 bases). V lost 6 bases and J 6 bases, leaving 12 bases between the germline ends. The CDR3 runs 12 residues.

The genes are TRBV12-3 or TRBV12-4 and TRBJ1-2, with 9 bases aligning to TRBD1. V shed 4 bases, J shed 6 bases, and the junction held 3 bases outside the gene matches. This CDR3 has 13 residues. This CDR3 is CASSSGQGHGYTF. The CDR3, as DNA: TGTGCCAGCAGTTCGGGACAGGGACATGGCTACACCTTC.

The rearrangement uses TRBV7-8 and TRBJ1-4; a weak D match, TRBD1 (5 bases). CDR3 size: 15 residues. Germline values: CDR1 SGHVS, CDR2 FQNEAQ. With 5 bases removed from V and 3 bases from J, the gap between germline ends came to 13 bases. The CDR3 sequence: CASSGGTVSNEKLFF. The CDR3, as DNA: TGTGCCAGCAGCGGGGGGACGGTATCTAATGAAAAACTGTTTTTT.

As DNA, the CDR3 is TGTGCCAGCAGCTTCCGGGACAGGGGGCTCGGGGTCGGGCAGTACTTC. Amino acids: CASSFRDRGLGVGQYF. The gene calls are TRBV5-4 and TRBJ2-7, with 12 bases identical to TRBD1. From germline, CDR1 is SGHNT and CDR2 YYREEE (reference sequence). Germline trimming cut 2 bases from V and 9 bases from J; bases unmatched to any gene: 12. This CDR3 is 16 amino acids long. Together with reference TRBV5-4 and TRBJ2-7, the CDR3 gives the full variable domain: ETGVTQSPTHLIKTRGQQVTLRCSSQSGHNTVSWYQQALGQGPQFIFQYYREEENGRGNFPPRFSGLQFPNYSSELNVNALELDDSALYLCASSFRDRGLGVGQYFGPGTRLTVT.

The J gene is TRBJ2-3, the V gene TRBV5-4, with a tentative D call TRBD1 (6 bases). CDR3 size: 14 residues. Trimming removed 3 bases at V and 3 bases at J, with 11 bases between. Germline V lookup: CDR1 SGHNT, CDR2 YYREEE (reference sequence). CDR3 in amino acids: CASSSRDKTDTQYF. The CDR3 nucleotides read TGTGCCAGCAGCTCGAGGGACAAGACAGATACGCAGTATTTT.

The chain has TRBV7-2 and TRBJ1-5, with a weak D call TRBD1 (5 bases). Germline V lookup: CDR1 SGHTA, CDR2 FQGNSA. The CDR3 consists of 15 residues. V lost 3 bases, J lost 6 bases, and 15 bases lay in between. The CDR3 region is CASSFEEGGGQPQHF. CDR3 sequence (DNA): TGTGCCAGCAGCTTCGAGGAGGGCGGGGGTCAGCCCCAGCATTTT.

V and J are TRBV27 and TRBJ1-3; TRBD1 is a possible D gene (5 bases). This CDR3 region has 16 residues. V was clipped by 6 bases and J by 3 bases, with 18 bases between them. Germline CDR1 is MNHEY and CDR2 is SMNVEV (reference sequence). The CDR3 loop is CASRAAGGSFGNTIYF. CDR3 coding DNA: TGTGCCAGCAGGGCAGCGGGGGGTTCGTTTGGAAACACCATATATTTT.

This clone was observed once. The same CDR3 can be traced to other DNA sequences in this sample. The chain carries TRBV28 and TRBJ2-3, with 7 bases lining up with TRBD2. The V gene end was trimmed by 3 bases and the J gene end by 1 base; junction bases not matched to a gene: 7. Germline loops: CDR1 MDHEN, CDR2 SYDVKM. The CDR3 spans 16 residues. The chain's CDR3 is CASSFLSAGGTDTQYF. The CDR3 nucleotides read TGTGCCAGCAGTTTTTTGTCCGCGGGGGGCACAGATACGCAGTATTTT.

The rearrangement uses TRBV6-5 and TRBJ1-5; perhaps TRBD1 as D (5 bases). V shed 4 bases and J shed 9 bases, with 16 bases lying between them. Germline assignment: CDR1 MNHEY and CDR2 SVGAGI. This CDR3 has 14 amino acids. The CDR3 reads CASSWAGVNWPQHF. In DNA form, the CDR3 reads TGTGCCAGCAGTTGGGCGGGGGTGAATTGGCCCCAGCATTTT.

J is TRBJ2-7 and V is TRBV3-1 (or the pseudogene TRBV3-2), with 10 bases matching TRBD2. The J segment lost 3 bases and the V segment lost 7 bases, leaving 3 bases of the junction unmatched. Germline V gene lookup returns CDR1 LGHDT and CDR2 YNNKEL (reference sequence). The CDR3 totals 13 residues. CDR3 sequence (DNA): TGTGCCAGCACCAGCGGGAGGGGCTACGAGCAGTACTTC. It yields the protein CASTSGRGYEQYF.

This clone was picked up one time. This chain links TRBV12-3 or TRBV12-4 with TRBJ1-2, with 7 bases that match TRBD1. The V and J ends lost 4 bases and 7 bases, in that order; junction bases with no gene match: 3. This CDR3 region has 12 residues. The chain's CDR3 is CASSSRTGGYTF. CDR3 sequence (DNA): TGTGCCAGCAGTTCGAGGACAGGTGGCTACACCTTC.

J is TRBJ1-2 and V is TRBV4-3; D is perhaps TRBD1 (5 bases). V lost 0 bases and J 4 bases, leaving 12 bases between the germline ends. Per the germline V gene, CDR1 is LGHNA and CDR2 is YSLEER. The CDR3 extends over 15 amino acids. CDR3 region: CASSQDWGGAYGYTF. The CDR3 DNA reads TGCGCCAGCAGCCAAGATTGGGGAGGGGCCTATGGCTACACCTTC.

The gene calls are TRBV5-6 and TRBJ1-6; 10 nucleotides line up with TRBD1. Germline CDR1 is SGHDT and CDR2 is YYEEEE. The CDR3 totals 15 residues. V dropped 2 bases and J dropped 8; count of bases not matched to a gene: 4. CDR3 loop: CASSFVGQGYSPLHF. The DNA for the CDR3 is TGTGCCAGCAGCTTCGTGGGACAGGGGTATTCACCCCTCCACTTT.

The rearrangement uses TRBV27 and TRBJ2-7, with D unclear. Trimming cost V 10 bases and J 7 bases, with 11 bases left between them. Germline lookup yields CDR1 MNHEY and CDR2 SMNVEV (reference sequence). The CDR3 sequence is 10 residues long. The CDR3 protein is CATPPREQYF. The CDR3 coding sequence is TGTGCCACCCCGCCGCGGGAGCAGTACTTC.

J is TRBJ2-1 and V is TRBV7-2; 8 bases are a match to TRBD2. The CDR3 runs 15 residues. Per the germline V gene, CDR1 is SGHTA and CDR2 is FQGNSA. The J segment lost 8 bases and the V segment lost 5 bases, leaving 11 bases of the junction unmatched. The CDR3 loop reads CASSPPAGGRDEQFF. CDR3 sequence (DNA): TGTGCCAGCAGCCCCCCTGCGGGGGGCAGGGATGAGCAGTTCTTC.

This clone was seen more than once but under ten times. The chain joins TRBV2 to TRBJ1-2; D is unresolved. This CDR3 contains 11 residues. CDR1 SNHLY and CDR2 FYNNEI come from the germline V gene. Trimming removed 7 bases from V and 3 bases from J, with 6 bases in between. The CDR3 reads CASILDYGYTF. In DNA, the CDR3 is TGTGCCAGCATACTCGACTATGGCTACACCTTC.

The gene calls are TRBV10-3 and TRBJ2-3, with 7 bases that match TRBD2. Germline V gives CDR1 ENHRY, CDR2 SYGVKD. CDR3 length: 14 residues. V shed 4 bases and J 6 bases; nucleotides not matched to a gene: 7. In DNA, the CDR3 is TGTGCCATCAGTGCTGCGGGAGTTGGCGATACGCAGTATTTT. Its translation: CAISAAGVGDTQYF.

The chain is built from TRBV30 and TRBJ1-6; 8 nucleotides line up with TRBD1. V lost 0 bases, J lost 7 bases, and 5 bases stayed unmatched. CDR3 size: 15 residues. CDR1 is GTSNPN and CDR2 is SVGIG in the germline V gene (reference sequence). This CDR3 is CAWSVLRGRNSPLHF. The CDR3 nucleotides are TGTGCCTGGAGTGTACTCAGGGGGCGAAATTCACCCCTCCACTTT.

The V and J genes are TRBV13 and TRBJ1-2, with 9 bases aligning to TRBD1. This CDR3 spans 16 amino acids. Germline assignment: CDR1 PRHDT and CDR2 FYEKMQ (reference sequence). V was clipped by 3 bases and J by 8 bases; unmatched bases: 13. CDR3 sequence (DNA): TGTGCCAGCAGCTTCGGGGACAGGGTGTCTACTATGGGCTACACCTTC. This codes for CASSFGDRVSTMGYTF.

The chain links TRBV6-2 or TRBV6-3 to TRBJ2-3; maybe TRBD2 (6 bases). Looked up from germline, CDR1 is MNHEY and CDR2 is SVGEGT. The V gene lost 3 bases and the J gene lost 12 bases, with 16 bases spanning the gap. The CDR3 is 13 amino acids. For the CDR3, the DNA is TGTGCCAGCAGTTATCTTGAGGCTAGCGAACAGTATTTT. Encoded protein: CASSYLEASEQYF.

The gene calls are TRBV6-6 and TRBJ1-1; 10 bases fit TRBD1. The trim removed 5 bases at V and 10 bases at J, leaving 7 bases unmatched. This CDR3 contains 13 residues. The germline V gene has CDR1 MNHNY and CDR2 SVGAGI (reference sequence). The CDR3 nucleotides are TGTGCCAGCAGTCCCGGGACAGGGGTTACAGCTTTCTTT. Translated, it gives CASSPGTGVTAFF.

V usage is TRBV6-2 or TRBV6-3 and J usage is TRBJ2-7; possibly TRBD2 for D (5 bases). The CDR3 has 15 amino acids. CDR1 is MNHEY, CDR2 SVGEGT, per germline. Trimming took off 0 bases at V and 3 bases at J, with 12 bases between the two ends. CDR3 nucleotide sequence: TGTGCCAGCAGTTACTCGTCTAGCACGAACTACGAGCAGTACTTC. Amino acids: CASSYSSSTNYEQYF.

This sequence joins TRBV5-1 and TRBJ2-1, with 13 bases matching TRBD2. This CDR3 spans 15 amino acids. V was pared by 2 bases and J by 6 bases, with 2 bases of the junction left unmatched. Germline CDR1 SGHRS, CDR2 YFSETQ. The DNA of the CDR3 is TGCGCCAGCAGCTTCGGACTAGCGGGGGTCAATGAGCAGTTCTTC. Protein product: CASSFGLAGVNEQFF.

This chain joins TRBV4-1 and TRBJ1-2, with D perhaps matching TRBD1 (6 bases). Germline CDR1 and CDR2: MGHRA and YSYEKL. The CDR3 totals 15 residues. V shed 0 bases and J shed 4 bases, with 12 bases lying between them. The CDR3 bases are TGCGCCAGCAGCCAAGACACTACAGGGATCTATGGCTACACCTTC. This sequence encodes CASSQDTTGIYGYTF.

This chain links TRBV27 with TRBJ1-5, with no clear D. Germline V gives CDR1 MNHEY, CDR2 SMNVEV (reference sequence). Trimming stripped 2 bases from V and 0 bases from J, with 5 bases between. The CDR3 is made up of 14 amino acids. The CDR3 here is CASSLGRSNQPQHF. As DNA, the CDR3 is TGTGCCAGCAGTTTAGGGCGTAGCAATCAGCCCCAGCATTTT.

The chain has TRBV7-6 and TRBJ2-5; D may be TRBD2 (6 bases). The CDR3 is 13 residues long. Trimming removed 4 bases from V and 4 bases from J, with 10 bases in between. CDR1 and CDR2 from the germline V gene are SGHVS and FNYEAQ. This CDR3 reads CASSSTSLETQYF. DNA of the CDR3: TGTGCCAGCAGCTCGACTAGTTTAGAGACCCAGTACTTC.